The source of this T cell receptor beta chain is a study of blood T cell repertoires in COVID-19. Assay used: immunoSEQ multiplex PCR; TCRdb lists only in-frame clones, some missing. In the table there are over 130,000 clones, approximately 84% of which are singletons. J lost 5 bases, V lost 0 bases, and 2 bases had no gene match. The CDR3 has 14 amino acids. Looked up from germline, CDR1 is GTSNPN and CDR2 is SVGIG (reference sequence). Specimen: peripheral blood. This receptor was taken from a man aged 65 to 85 with acute or convalescent COVID-19. The chain combines TRBV30 with TRBJ2-1; 9 bases align to TRBD2. CDR3 residues: CAWSVASGDNEQFF. DNA of the CDR3: TGTGCCTGGAGTGTAGCTAGCGGGGACAATGAGCAGTTCTTC.